This T cell receptor beta chain was observed in a study of blood T cell repertoires in COVID-19. The CDR3 covers 15 residues. From germline, CDR1 is MNHEY and CDR2 SVGEGT. The V gene end was trimmed by 6 bases and the J gene end by 4 bases; junction bases not matched to a gene: 10. TCRdb's table, derived via immunoSEQ multiplex PCR, lists solely in-frame clones and lacks some. Of over 200,000 clones in the sample, about 85% were seen once. The chain uses TRBV6-2 or TRBV6-3 and TRBJ2-7, with 9 bases aligning to TRBD1. The sequenced sample was PBMCs or T cells enriched from blood (not recorded which). The origin of this receptor is a man aged 25 to 40 who had recovered from COVID-19. The CDR3 bases are TGTGCCAGCAGCCGTCGCCGGGACAGGGCTTACGAGCAGTACTTC. Translating it yields CASSRRRDRAYEQYF.